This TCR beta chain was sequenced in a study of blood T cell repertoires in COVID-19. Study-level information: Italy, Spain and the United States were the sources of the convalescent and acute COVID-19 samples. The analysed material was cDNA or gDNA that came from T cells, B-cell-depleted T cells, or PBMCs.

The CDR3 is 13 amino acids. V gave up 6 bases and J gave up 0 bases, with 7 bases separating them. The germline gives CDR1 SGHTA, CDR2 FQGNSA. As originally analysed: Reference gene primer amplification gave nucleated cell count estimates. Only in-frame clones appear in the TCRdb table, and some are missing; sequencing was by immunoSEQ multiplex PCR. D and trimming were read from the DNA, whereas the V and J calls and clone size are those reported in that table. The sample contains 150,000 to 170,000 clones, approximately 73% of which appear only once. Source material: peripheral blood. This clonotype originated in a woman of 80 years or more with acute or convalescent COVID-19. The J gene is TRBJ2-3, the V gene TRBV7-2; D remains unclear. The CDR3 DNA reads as TGTGCCAGCAGACTATCTAGCACAGATACGCAGTATTTT. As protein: CASRLSSTDTQYF.